This entry features one T cell receptor beta chain sequence. As handled by the study authors: Amplification of reference gene primers provided the estimated nucleated cell counts. Only in-frame clones appear in the TCRdb table, and some are missing; sequencing was by immunoSEQ multiplex PCR. V and J calls and clone size are copied from that table; D and trimming were computed from the DNA. The table includes under 500,000 clones, roughly 87% detected once. The CDR3 is made up of 15 amino acids. Trimming removed 5 bases from V and 10 bases from J; junction bases left unmatched: 11. Germline V gene sequence: CDR1 SGHTA, CDR2 FQGNSA. The sample originates from a study of blood T cell repertoires in COVID-19. Clinical history reported by participants formed the basis on which cohorts were assigned.

The chain joins TRBV7-2 to TRBJ1-6, with 7 bases identical to TRBD1. Material for sequencing was PBMCs or T cells enriched from blood (not recorded which). This receptor was taken from a woman in her late teens or twenties with acute COVID-19. For the CDR3, the DNA is TGTGCCAGCAGCCTAAGTTCAGGGGGAAGCTCACCCCTCCACTTT. It is translated as CASSLSSGGSSPLHF.